This T cell receptor (beta chain) was retrieved from a study of metastatic and nonmetastatic thyroid tumors. For the study at large: Repertoires of blood and of tissue (tumor or nodule) from malignant and benign thyroid patients were compared.

Looked up from germline, CDR1 is LNHDA and CDR2 is SQIVND (reference sequence). CDR3 size: 15 residues. V trimming: 6 bases; J trimming: 4 bases; junction bases outside the gene matches: 1. Study-level findings and limits: Within blood and tumor, benign nodules reportedly had significantly lower TCR beta diversity than malignant thyroid tumors did.

Nobody among the patients had been given any treatment before thyroid surgery. This clone was recorded at least ten times. What it binds is not known. In the original analysis: A papillary thyroid cancer distant-metastasis classifier was built from CDR3 differences across clinicopathological groups. MiXCR reprocessed the PCR reads for TCRdb. TCRdb, not the authors, supplied the V and J calls. The repertoire holds about 70,000 clones, roughly 18% seen once, with about 13% in the top ten. The source is a female donor with papillary thyroid cancer or a benign thyroid nodule (not recorded which). Some clones in this sample may be carry-over from other donors' samples. The sample comprised blood. The genes are TRBV19 and TRBJ2-2; 14 bases agree with TRBD2. The CDR3 reads CASRGLAGVTGELFF. The DNA of the CDR3 is TGTGCCAGTAGGGGACTAGCGGGAGTCACCGGGGAGCTGTTTTTT. Complete variable domain (other parts from reference TRBV19 and TRBJ2-2): DGGITQSPKYLFRKEGQNVTLSCEQNLNHDAMYWYRQDPGQGLRLIYYSQIVNDFQKGDIAEGYSVSREKKESFPLTVTSAQKNPTAFYLCASRGLAGVTGELFFGEGSRLTVL.